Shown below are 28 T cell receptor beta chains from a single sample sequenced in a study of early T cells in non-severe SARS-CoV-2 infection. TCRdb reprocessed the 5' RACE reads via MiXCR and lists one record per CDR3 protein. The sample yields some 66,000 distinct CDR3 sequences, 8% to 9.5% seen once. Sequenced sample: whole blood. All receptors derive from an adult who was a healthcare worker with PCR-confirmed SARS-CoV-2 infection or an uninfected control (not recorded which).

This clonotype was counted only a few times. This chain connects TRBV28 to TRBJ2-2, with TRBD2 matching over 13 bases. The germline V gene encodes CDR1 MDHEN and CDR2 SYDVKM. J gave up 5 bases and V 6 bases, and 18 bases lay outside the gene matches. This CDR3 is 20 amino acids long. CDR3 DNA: TGTGCCAGCAGACGCATAGGGACTAGCGGGAATGTCGGTGAGACCGGGGAGCTGTTTTTT. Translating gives CASRRIGTSGNVGETGELFF.

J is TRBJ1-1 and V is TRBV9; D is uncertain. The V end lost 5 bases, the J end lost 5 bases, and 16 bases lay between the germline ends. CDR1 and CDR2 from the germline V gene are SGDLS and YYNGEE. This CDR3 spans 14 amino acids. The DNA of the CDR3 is TGTGCCAGCAGTAAAGACTTGGGGTTTACTGAAGCTTTCTTT. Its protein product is CASSKDLGFTEAFF.

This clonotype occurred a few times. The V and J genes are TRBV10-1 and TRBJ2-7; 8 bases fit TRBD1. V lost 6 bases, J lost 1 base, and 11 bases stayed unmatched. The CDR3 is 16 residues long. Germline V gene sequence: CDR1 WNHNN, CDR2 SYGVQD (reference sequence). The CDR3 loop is CASSFAGTGRSYEQYF. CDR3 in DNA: TGCGCCAGCAGCTTTGCCGGGACAGGCCGATCCTACGAGCAGTACTTC.

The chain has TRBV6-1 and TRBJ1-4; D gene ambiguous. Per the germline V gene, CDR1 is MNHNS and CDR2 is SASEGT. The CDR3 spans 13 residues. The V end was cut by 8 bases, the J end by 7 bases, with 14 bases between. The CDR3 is CASGLSGGEKLFF. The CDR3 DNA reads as TGTGCCAGCGGACTGTCCGGAGGTGAAAAACTGTTTTTT.

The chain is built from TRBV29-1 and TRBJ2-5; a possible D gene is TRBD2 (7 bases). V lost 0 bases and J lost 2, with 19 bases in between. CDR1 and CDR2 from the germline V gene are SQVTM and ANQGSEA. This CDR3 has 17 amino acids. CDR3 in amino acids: CSVEERPQGGGQETQYF. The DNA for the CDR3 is TGCAGCGTTGAAGAACGCCCTCAGGGAGGGGGTCAAGAGACCCAGTACTTC.

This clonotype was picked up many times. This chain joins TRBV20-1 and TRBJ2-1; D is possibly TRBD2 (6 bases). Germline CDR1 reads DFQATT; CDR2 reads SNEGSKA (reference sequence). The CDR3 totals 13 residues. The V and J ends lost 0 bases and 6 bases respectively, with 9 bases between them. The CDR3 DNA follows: TGCAGTGCTAGAGATGCGACTAGCAATGAGCAGTTCTTC. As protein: CSARDATSNEQFF.

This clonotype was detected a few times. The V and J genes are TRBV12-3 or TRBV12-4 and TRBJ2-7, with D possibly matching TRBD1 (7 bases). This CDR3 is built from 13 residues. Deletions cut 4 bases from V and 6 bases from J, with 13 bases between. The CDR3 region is CASSSVQGGEQYF. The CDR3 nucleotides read TGTGCCAGCAGTTCGGTCCAGGGGGGCGAGCAGTACTTC.

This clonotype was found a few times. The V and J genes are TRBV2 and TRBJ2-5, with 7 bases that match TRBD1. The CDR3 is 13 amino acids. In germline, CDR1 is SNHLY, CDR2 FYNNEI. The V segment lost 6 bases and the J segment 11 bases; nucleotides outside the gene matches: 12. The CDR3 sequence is CASRRRDSPVQYF. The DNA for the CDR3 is TGTGCCAGCAGGCGCCGGGACAGTCCCGTTCAGTACTTC.

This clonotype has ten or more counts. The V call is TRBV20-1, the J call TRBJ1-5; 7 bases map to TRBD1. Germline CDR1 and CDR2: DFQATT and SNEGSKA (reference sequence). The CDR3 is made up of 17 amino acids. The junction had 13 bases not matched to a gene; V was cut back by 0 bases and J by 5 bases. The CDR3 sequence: CSARDFHTGQRDQPQHF. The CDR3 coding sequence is TGCAGTGCTAGAGATTTCCATACGGGACAGAGAGATCAGCCCCAGCATTTT.

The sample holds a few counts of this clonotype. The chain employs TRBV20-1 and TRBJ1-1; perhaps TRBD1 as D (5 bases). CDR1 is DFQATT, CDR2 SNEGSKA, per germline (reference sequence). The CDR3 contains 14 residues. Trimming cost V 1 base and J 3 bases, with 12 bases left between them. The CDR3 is CSARVGTLDTEAFF. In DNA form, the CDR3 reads TGCAGTGCTAGAGTTGGGACGCTAGACACTGAAGCTTTCTTT.

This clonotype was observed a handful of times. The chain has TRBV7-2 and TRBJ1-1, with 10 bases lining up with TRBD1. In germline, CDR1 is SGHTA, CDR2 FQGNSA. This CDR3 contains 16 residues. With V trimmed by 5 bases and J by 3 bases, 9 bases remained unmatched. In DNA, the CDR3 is TGTGCCAGCAGCCCGCCCGACAGGGGGCACCACACTGAAGCTTTCTTT. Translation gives CASSPPDRGHHTEAFF. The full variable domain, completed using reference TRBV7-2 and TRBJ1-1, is GAGVSQSPSNKVTEKGKDVELRCDPISGHTALYWYRQSLGQGLEFLIYFQGNSAPDKSGLPSDRFSAERTGGSVSTLTIQRTQQEDSAVYLCASSPPDRGHHTEAFFGQGTRLTVV.

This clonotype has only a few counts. CDR3 protein: CASSSFSGRVPGELFF. The CDR3, as DNA: TGTGCCAGCAGCTCCTTTAGCGGGAGGGTACCCGGGGAGCTGTTTTTT. This chain connects TRBV7-9 to TRBJ2-2, with 11 nucleotides matching TRBD2. Germline V gene data show CDR1 as SEHNR and CDR2 as FQNEAQ (reference sequence). The CDR3 consists of 16 residues. V was clipped by 4 bases and J by 6 bases; unmatched bases: 7.

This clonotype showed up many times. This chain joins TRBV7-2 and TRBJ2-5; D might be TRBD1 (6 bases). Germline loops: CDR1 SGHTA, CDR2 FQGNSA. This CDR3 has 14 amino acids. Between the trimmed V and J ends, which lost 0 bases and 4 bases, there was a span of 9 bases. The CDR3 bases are TGTGCCAGCAGCTTAGCTAGGGGGACAGAGACCCAGTACTTC. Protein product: CASSLARGTETQYF. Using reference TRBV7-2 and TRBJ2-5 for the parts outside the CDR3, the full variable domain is GAGVSQSPSNKVTEKGKDVELRCDPISGHTALYWYRQSLGQGLEFLIYFQGNSAPDKSGLPSDRFSAERTGGSVSTLTIQRTQQEDSAVYLCASSLARGTETQYFGPGTRLLVL.

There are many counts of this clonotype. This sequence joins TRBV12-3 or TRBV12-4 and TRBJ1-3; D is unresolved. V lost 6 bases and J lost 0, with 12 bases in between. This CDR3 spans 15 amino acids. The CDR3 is CASRTSSHSGNTIYF. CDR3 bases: TGTGCCAGCAGGACGAGCAGCCACTCTGGAAACACCATATATTTT.

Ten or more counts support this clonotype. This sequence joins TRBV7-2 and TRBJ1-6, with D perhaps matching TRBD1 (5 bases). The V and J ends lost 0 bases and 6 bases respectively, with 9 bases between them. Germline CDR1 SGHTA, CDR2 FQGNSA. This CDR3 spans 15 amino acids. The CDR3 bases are TGTGCCAGCAGCTTAGCGGGACCACCTAATTCACCCCTCCACTTT. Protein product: CASSLAGPPNSPLHF.

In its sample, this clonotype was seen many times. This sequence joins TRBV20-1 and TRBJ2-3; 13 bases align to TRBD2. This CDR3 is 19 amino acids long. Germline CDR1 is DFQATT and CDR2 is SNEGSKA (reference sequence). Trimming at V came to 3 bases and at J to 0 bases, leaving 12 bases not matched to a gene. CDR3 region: CSASPPGLAGDPSTDTQYF. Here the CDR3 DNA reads TGCAGTGCTAGCCCCCCCGGACTAGCGGGAGACCCTAGCACAGATACGCAGTATTTT.

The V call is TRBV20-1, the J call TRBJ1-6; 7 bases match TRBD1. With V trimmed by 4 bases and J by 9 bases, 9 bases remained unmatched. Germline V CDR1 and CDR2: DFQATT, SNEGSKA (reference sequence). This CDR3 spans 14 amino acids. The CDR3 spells CSATDRDKGSPLHF. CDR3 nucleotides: TGCAGTGCTACCGACAGGGACAAAGGTTCACCCCTCCACTTT.

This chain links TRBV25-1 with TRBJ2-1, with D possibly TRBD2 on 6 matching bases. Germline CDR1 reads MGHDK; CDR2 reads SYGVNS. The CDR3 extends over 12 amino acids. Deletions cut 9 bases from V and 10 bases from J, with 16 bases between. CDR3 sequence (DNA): TGTGCCAGTCCCTTAATGGGAGGCGAGCAGTTCTTC. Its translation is CASPLMGGEQFF.

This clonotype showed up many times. The CDR3 reads CASSLVGGALETQYF. The CDR3 region has the DNA TGTGCCAGCAGCTTAGTTGGGGGGGCCTTAGAGACCCAGTACTTC. The chain joins TRBV7-2 to TRBJ2-5, with D possibly being TRBD2 (7 bases). There are 15 residues in the CDR3. Trimming removed 1 base from V and 4 bases from J, with 13 bases in between. The V gene's germline CDR1 is SGHTA and CDR2 FQGNSA.

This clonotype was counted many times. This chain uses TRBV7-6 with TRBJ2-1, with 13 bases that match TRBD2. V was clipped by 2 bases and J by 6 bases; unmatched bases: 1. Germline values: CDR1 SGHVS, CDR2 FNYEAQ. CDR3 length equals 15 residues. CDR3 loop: CASSLRTSGSNEQFF. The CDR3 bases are TGTGCCAGCAGCTTACGGACTAGCGGGAGCAATGAGCAGTTCTTC.

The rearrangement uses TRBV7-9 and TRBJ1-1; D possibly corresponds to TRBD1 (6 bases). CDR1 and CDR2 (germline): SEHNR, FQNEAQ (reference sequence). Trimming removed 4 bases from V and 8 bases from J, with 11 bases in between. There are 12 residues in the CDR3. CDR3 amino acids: CASSSQGTEAFF. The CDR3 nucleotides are TGTGCCAGCAGCTCACAGGGTACCGAAGCTTTCTTT.

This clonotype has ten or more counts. The CDR3 here is CASSPRLYNEQFF. The CDR3 region has the DNA TGTGCCAGCAGCCCCCGACTCTACAATGAGCAGTTCTTC. The rearrangement joins TRBV7-2 to TRBJ2-1; D uncertain. The CDR3 is 13 residues long. CDR1 is SGHTA, CDR2 FQGNSA, per germline. Trimming left V 5 bases short and J 3 bases short, with 8 bases between.

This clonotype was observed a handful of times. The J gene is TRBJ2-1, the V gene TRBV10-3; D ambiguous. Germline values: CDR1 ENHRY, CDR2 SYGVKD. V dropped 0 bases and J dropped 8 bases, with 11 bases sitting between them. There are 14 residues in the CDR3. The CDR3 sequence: CAISESETFDEQFF. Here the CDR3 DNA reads TGTGCCATCAGTGAGTCGGAGACTTTCGATGAGCAGTTCTTC.

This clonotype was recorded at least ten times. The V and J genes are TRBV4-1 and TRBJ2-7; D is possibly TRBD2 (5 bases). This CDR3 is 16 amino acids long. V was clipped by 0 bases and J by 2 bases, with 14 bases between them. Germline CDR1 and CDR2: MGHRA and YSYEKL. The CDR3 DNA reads TGCGCCAGCAGCCAAGAAGGACGGGGTAGGGCCTACGAGCAGTACTTC. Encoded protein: CASSQEGRGRAYEQYF.

CDR3: CASSPTSRLGYTF. The CDR3 DNA reads TGTGCCAGCAGCCCAACCAGCAGGCTAGGCTACACCTTC. The rearrangement uses TRBV7-2 and TRBJ1-2; D is ambiguous. The length of the CDR3 is 13 residues. Per germline, CDR1 SGHTA and CDR2 FQGNSA. V dropped 5 bases and J dropped 8 bases, with 15 bases sitting between them.

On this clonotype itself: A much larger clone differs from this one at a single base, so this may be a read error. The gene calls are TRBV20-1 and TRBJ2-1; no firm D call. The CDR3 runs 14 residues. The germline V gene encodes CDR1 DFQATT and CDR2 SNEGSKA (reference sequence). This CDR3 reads CSARDRVSYNKQFF. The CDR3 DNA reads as TGCAGTGCTAGAGATCGCGTGTCCTACAATAAGCAGTTCTTC.

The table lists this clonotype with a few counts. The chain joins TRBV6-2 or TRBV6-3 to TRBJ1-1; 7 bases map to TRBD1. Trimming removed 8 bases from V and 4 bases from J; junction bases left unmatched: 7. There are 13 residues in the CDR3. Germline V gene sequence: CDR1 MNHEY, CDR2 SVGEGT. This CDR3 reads CASLNRGPTEAFF. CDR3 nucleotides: TGTGCCAGCCTAAACAGGGGACCCACTGAAGCTTTCTTT.

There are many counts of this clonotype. In DNA form, the CDR3 reads TGTGCCAGCGCAGGGATTTCCGGGGATCAGCCCCAGCATTTT. Encoded protein: CASAGISGDQPQHF. The chain couples TRBV27 to TRBJ1-5; D might be TRBD1 (5 bases). V dropped 8 bases and J dropped 5 bases, with 16 bases sitting between them. This CDR3 contains 14 residues. CDR1 and CDR2 from the germline V gene are MNHEY and SMNVEV (reference sequence).